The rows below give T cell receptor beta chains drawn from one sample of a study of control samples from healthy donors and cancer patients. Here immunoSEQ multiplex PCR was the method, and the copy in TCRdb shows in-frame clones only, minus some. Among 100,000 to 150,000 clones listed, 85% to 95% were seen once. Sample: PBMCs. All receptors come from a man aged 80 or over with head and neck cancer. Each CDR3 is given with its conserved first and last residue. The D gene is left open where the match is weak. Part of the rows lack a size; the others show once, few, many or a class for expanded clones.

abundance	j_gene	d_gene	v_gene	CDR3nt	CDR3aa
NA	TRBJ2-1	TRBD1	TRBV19	TGTGCCAGTAGTCCTAGAAGACAGGGATACAATGAGCAGTTCTTC	CASSPRRQGYNEQFF
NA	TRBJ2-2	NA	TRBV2	TGTGCCAGCAGAGCTGACCGGACCGGGGAGCTGTTTTTT	CASRADRTGELFF
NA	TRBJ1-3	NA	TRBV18	TGTGCCAGCTCACTAACCTCGGAGTTCGGAAACACCATATATTTT	CASSLTSEFGNTIYF
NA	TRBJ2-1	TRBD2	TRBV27	TGTGCCAGCGGTATAGCGGGAGGCTACAATGAGCAGTTCTTC	CASGIAGGYNEQFF
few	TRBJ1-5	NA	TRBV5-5	TGTGCCAGCAGCCGCGACGTCCCCCTCAATCAGCCCCAGCATTTT	CASSRDVPLNQPQHF
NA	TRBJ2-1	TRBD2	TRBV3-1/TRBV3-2	TGTGCCAGCAGCCAAGGACTAGCCCTTTCCAATGAGCAGTTCTTC	CASSQGLALSNEQFF
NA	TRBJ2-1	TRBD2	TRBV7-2	TGTGCCAGCAGCTTAGGCGCGGGAGGGAGGAGCGCGCGGTTCTTC	CASSLGAGGRSARFF
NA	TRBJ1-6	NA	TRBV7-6	TGTGCCAGCAGCTTTTCGGGGTGGGATTCACCCCTCCACTTT	CASSFSGWDSPLHF
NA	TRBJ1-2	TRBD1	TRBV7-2	TGTGCCAGCAGCTTATTTTCTCTTGACAGGGGGCAAGATGGCTACACCTTC	CASSLFSLDRGQDGYTF
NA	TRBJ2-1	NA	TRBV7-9	TGTGCCAGCAGCTTTAGTACTTTTGTCAATGAGCAGTTCTTC	CASSFSTFVNEQFF
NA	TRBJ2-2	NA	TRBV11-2	TGTGCCAGCAGCCAGAGAGGGTTCGGGTCCGGGGAGCTGTTTTTT	CASSQRGFGSGELFF
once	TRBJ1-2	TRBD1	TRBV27	TGTGCCAGCAGTTTTGTCCTCGACAGGGGGCTGTATGGCTACACCTTC	CASSFVLDRGLYGYTF
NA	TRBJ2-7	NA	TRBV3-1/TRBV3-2	TGTGCCAGCAGCCAAGAGAGGGGGGGGAGGTACGAGCAGTACTTC	CASSQERGGRYEQYF
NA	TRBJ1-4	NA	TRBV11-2	TGTGCCAGCAGCTTTCAGGGTTGGGGAGTCTATGAAAAACTGTTTTTT	CASSFQGWGVYEKLFF
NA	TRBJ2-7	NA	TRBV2	TGTGCCAGCAGTGAATCCCTAGCGAACTCCTACGAGCAGTACTTC	CASSESLANSYEQYF
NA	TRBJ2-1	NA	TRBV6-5	TGTGCCAGCAGCTCCGGGTTCTCCTACAATGAGCAGTTCTTC	CASSSGFSYNEQFF
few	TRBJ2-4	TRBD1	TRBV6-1	TGTGCCAGCAGTGATATTGGACAGGGTGCCCCCTGGATTCAGTACTTC	CASSDIGQGAPWIQYF
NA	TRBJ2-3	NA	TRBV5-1	TGCGCCAGCAGCTTGGGGGACAGCACAGATACGCAGTATTTT	CASSLGDSTDTQYF
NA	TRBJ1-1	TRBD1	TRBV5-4	TGTGCCAGCACCTCGACAGGGAGGCCTGAAGCTTTCTTT	CASTSTGRPEAFF
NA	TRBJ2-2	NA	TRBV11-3	TGTGCCAGCAGCCTCTTAATCACCGGGGAGCTGTTTTTT	CASSLLITGELFF
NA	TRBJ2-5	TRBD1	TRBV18	TGTGCCAGCTCACCACCTTTAGGACAGGGGCAAGAGACCCAGTACTTC	CASSPPLGQGQETQYF
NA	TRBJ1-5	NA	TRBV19	TGTGCCAGTAGTACCGGGTTGGGGCAGCCCCAGCATTTT	CASSTGLGQPQHF
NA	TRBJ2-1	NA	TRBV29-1	TGCAGCGTTCCCCCGACAGCTATGTACAATGAGCAGTTCTTC	CSVPPTAMYNEQFF
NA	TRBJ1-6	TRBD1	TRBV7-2	TGTGCCAGCAGCTTAAGACAGGGTTCACCCCTCCACTTT	CASSLRQGSPLHF
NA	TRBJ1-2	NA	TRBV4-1	TGCGCCAGCAGCCATTTACTCAGGGGCTCATATGGCTACACCTTC	CASSHLLRGSYGYTF
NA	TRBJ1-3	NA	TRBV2	TGTGCCAGCACGGGACTGAACTCTGGAAACACCATATATTTT	CASTGLNSGNTIYF
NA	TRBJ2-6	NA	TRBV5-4	TGTGCCAGCAGCCTCGCTGGGGCCAACGTCCTGACTTTC	CASSLAGANVLTF
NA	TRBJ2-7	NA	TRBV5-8	TGTGCCAGCAGCTTGGACCAGATCTACGAGCAGTACTTC	CASSLDQIYEQYF
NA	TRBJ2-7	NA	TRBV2	TGTGCCAGCAAAAGCGGATCCTACGAGCAGTACTTC	CASKSGSYEQYF
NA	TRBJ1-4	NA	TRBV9	TGTGCCAGCAGCCAAGATAGACGAGCTAATGAAAAACTGTTTTTT	CASSQDRRANEKLFF
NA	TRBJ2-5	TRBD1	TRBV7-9	TGTGCCAGCAGACCACCTACAGGACAGGGGAAAGAGACCCAGTACTTC	CASRPPTGQGKETQYF
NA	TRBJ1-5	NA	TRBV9	TGTGCCAGCAGCGTAGCTACTGAGGATAGCAATCAGCCCCAGCATTTT	CASSVATEDSNQPQHF
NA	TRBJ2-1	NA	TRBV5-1	TGCGCCAGCAGCTTCCCTAGCAATGAGCAGTTCTTC	CASSFPSNEQFF
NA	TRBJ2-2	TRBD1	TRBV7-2	TGTGCCAGCAGCCGGGACAGGGTTAAGGTCGTCGGGGAGCTGTTTTTT	CASSRDRVKVVGELFF
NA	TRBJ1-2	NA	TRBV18	TGTGCCAGCTCACCTGGGACTGGACAAGGCTACACCTTC	CASSPGTGQGYTF
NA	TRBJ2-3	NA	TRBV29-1	TGCAGCGTGGCAGGGGGCACAGATACGCAGTATTTT	CSVAGGTDTQYF
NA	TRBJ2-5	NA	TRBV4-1	TGCGCCAGCAGCCAAGATGTGGTGCGGTTGGAGACCCAGTACTTC	CASSQDVVRLETQYF
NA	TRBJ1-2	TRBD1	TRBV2	TGTGCCAGCAGGGGGACAGGGGGCTACACCTTC	CASRGTGGYTF
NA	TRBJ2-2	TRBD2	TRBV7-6	TGTGCCAGCAGCCGCAGGCTGGGTAGCGGGGGCACCGGGGAGCTGTTTTTT	CASSRRLGSGGTGELFF
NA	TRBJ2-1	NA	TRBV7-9	TGTGCCAGCAGCTTGGGGGGGACAGCCTACAATGAGCAGTTCTTC	CASSLGGTAYNEQFF
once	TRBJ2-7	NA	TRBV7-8	TGTGCCAGCAGCCCAGTCTTAGGAGTACGACTGTACGAGCAGTACTTC	CASSPVLGVRLYEQYF
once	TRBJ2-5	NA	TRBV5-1	TGCGCCAGCAGCTTGGATGTCGGTGTACAAGAGACCCAGTACTTC	CASSLDVGVQETQYF
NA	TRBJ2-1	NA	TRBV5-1	TGCGCCAGCACCCGGTCCCCCGAACGGCGAGGGCATGAGCAGTTCTTC	CASTRSPERRGHEQFF
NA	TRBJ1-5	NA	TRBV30	TGTGCCTGGAGTGTTAACCCGGGTTATAGCAATCAGCCCCAGCATTTT	CAWSVNPGYSNQPQHF
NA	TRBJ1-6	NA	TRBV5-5	TGTGCCAGCAGCTTGGTGGGGATTCAGAATTCACCCCTCCACTTT	CASSLVGIQNSPLHF
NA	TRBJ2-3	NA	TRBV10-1	TGCGCCAGCAGTGTTGGAGGAGATACGCAGTATTTT	CASSVGGDTQYF
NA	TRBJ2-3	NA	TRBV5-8	TGTGCCAGCAGCCGCCCCCTAGCCGTAGATACGCAGTATTTT	CASSRPLAVDTQYF
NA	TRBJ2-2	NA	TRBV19	TGTGCCAGTAGTATACAGGGGAGTACGAACACCGGGGAGCTGTTTTTT	CASSIQGSTNTGELFF
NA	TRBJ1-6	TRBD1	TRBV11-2	TGTGCCAGCAGCTACGGCAGGGGGAACTCACCCCTCCACTTT	CASSYGRGNSPLHF
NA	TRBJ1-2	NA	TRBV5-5	TGTGCCAGCAGCTTGGTTTCGATCCTATATGGCTACACCTTC	CASSLVSILYGYTF
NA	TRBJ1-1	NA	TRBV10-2	TGCGCCAGCAGTGCTCGACAGGTGGGAGACACTGAAGCTTTCTTT	CASSARQVGDTEAFF
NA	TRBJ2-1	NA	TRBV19	TGTGCCAGTAGTATTCCCGGCGGCCCGCGCGATGAGCAGTTCTTC	CASSIPGGPRDEQFF
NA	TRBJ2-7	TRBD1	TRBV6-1	TGTGCCAGCAGTAGGGACAGGGGTTACGAGCAGTACTTC	CASSRDRGYEQYF
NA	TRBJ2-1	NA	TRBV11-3	TGTGCCAGCAGCTCTACTAGCAGGCAGTTCTTC	CASSSTSRQFF
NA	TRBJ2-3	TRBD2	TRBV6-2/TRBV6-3	TGTGCCAGCAGTTTGACTAGCGGGGTGGATACGCAGTATTTT	CASSLTSGVDTQYF